Below are 2 T cell receptor beta chains sequenced from a single sample in a study of blood T cell repertoires in COVID-19. Sequencing was performed with immunoSEQ multiplex PCR; in TCRdb, only in-frame clones are kept and a portion is missing. The profile shows approximately 350,000 clones, around 82% of them singletons. The sequencing input was peripheral blood. These receptors were taken from a man under 40 with active or convalescent COVID-19.

The J gene is TRBJ2-3, the V gene TRBV29-1; the match to TRBD2 covers 13 bases. The trim removed 4 bases at V and 7 bases at J, leaving 2 bases unmatched. Germline-derived CDR1 and CDR2 are SQVTM and ANQGSEA. The CDR3 covers 13 residues. CDR3 region: CSVGTSGSNTQYF. Here the CDR3 DNA reads TGCAGCGTTGGGACTAGCGGGAGCAATACGCAGTATTTT.

The chain has TRBV7-2 and TRBJ1-5; D unclear. The germline gives CDR1 SGHTA, CDR2 FQGNSA. This CDR3 has 15 residues. Trimming removed 1 base at V and 3 bases at J, with 10 bases between. The CDR3 DNA sequence: TGTGCCAGCAGCTTAGATACGGGAGTCAATCAGCCCCAGCATTTT. Its translation: CASSLDTGVNQPQHF.